Listed below are T cell receptor beta chains from one sample, sequenced in a study of blood T cell repertoires in COVID-19. Sequenced by immunoSEQ multiplex PCR; TCRdb stores in-frame clones only, minus some. This repertoire shows fewer than 450,000 clones, 87% found once; its top ten account for around 6%. The sample consisted of peripheral blood. Receptors were obtained from a woman aged 50 to 60 with COVID-19, enrolled during active disease. Each CDR3 is given with its conserved first and last residue. A D gene is named only where the DNA matches it firmly. Rows give clone size only sometimes, using once, few, many, or a class for an expanded clone.

cdr3_nt | cdr3_aa | clone_size | d_call | j_call | cdr3_length | v_call
TGTGCCACCAGCAGAGATGACACCCAACCCTACAATGAGCAGTTCTTC | CATSRDDTQPYNEQFF | NA | NA | TRBJ2-1 | 16 | TRBV15
TGTGCCAGCAGCCCGCCGGGACAGGTCTATGGCTACACCTTC | CASSPPGQVYGYTF | NA | TRBD1 | TRBJ1-2 | 14 | TRBV5-4
TGTGCCAGCAGCCAAGAATCGGGAGGAGGATATGAGCAGTTCTTC | CASSQESGGGYEQFF | NA | TRBD2 | TRBJ2-1 | 15 | TRBV3-1/TRBV3-2
TGTGCCAGCTCACCGCAAAAGATACAGGGACGGGAAAAACTGTTTTTT | CASSPQKIQGREKLFF | NA | NA | TRBJ1-4 | 16 | TRBV18
TGTGCCAGCGCTATTACAGGGGGGGACCCGCAGTACTTC | CASAITGGDPQYF | NA | NA | TRBJ2-7 | 13 | TRBV5-4
TGTGCCAGCAGCTTAGTCTTGCGAGGAAATGAGCAGTTCTTC | CASSLVLRGNEQFF | NA | NA | TRBJ2-1 | 14 | TRBV11-1
TGTGCCAGCGGACTAGCGGGAAGCTACAATGAGCAGTTCTTC | CASGLAGSYNEQFF | once | TRBD2 | TRBJ2-1 | 14 | TRBV9
TGTGCCAGCAGTGAGCAGACGGGCTACGAGCAGTACTTC | CASSEQTGYEQYF | NA | NA | TRBJ2-7 | 13 | TRBV2
TGTGCCAGCAGCTTACTCAGGACTAGCGGGATGACCGGGGAGCTGTTTTTT | CASSLLRTSGMTGELFF | once | TRBD2 | TRBJ2-2 | 17 | TRBV7-2
TGTGCCAGCAGCCCCAGCGGGCTAGAGCAGTTCTTC | CASSPSGLEQFF | NA | NA | TRBJ2-1 | 12 | TRBV9
TGCGCCAGCAGCTCCGGGACAGGGGGAACTAACTATGGCTACACCTTC | CASSSGTGGTNYGYTF | NA | TRBD1 | TRBJ1-2 | 16 | TRBV5-1
TGTGCCAGTAAATTGGCAGGGGGCATAGATACGCAGTATTTT | CASKLAGGIDTQYF | NA | TRBD1 | TRBJ2-3 | 14 | TRBV19
TGTGCCACCAGTCCTACTGGGAGACGCGCTTTCTTT | CATSPTGRRAFF | few | NA | TRBJ1-1 | 12 | TRBV24-1
TGTGCCACCAGGGGGGGACTAGCCAAAAACATTCAGTACTTC | CATRGGLAKNIQYF | NA | NA | TRBJ2-4 | 14 | TRBV15
TGTGCCAGCAGCTTGGGACAGTGGAACACTGAAGCTTTCTTT | CASSLGQWNTEAFF | NA | TRBD1 | TRBJ1-1 | 14 | TRBV7-3
TGTGCCAGCTCACCCAGGCCCAATGAGCAGTTCTTC | CASSPRPNEQFF | NA | NA | TRBJ2-1 | 12 | TRBV18
TGTGCCAGCAGCCCGACGGGACAGGGGGCAGGAGAGCAGTTCTTC | CASSPTGQGAGEQFF | NA | TRBD1 | TRBJ2-1 | 15 | TRBV13
TGTGCCAGCTCACGGACTATTCACACAGATACGCAGTATTTT | CASSRTIHTDTQYF | NA | NA | TRBJ2-3 | 14 | TRBV18
TGTGCCAGTAGTACAGGGGACAGGCGAACCTATGGCTACACCTTC | CASSTGDRRTYGYTF | NA | TRBD1 | TRBJ1-2 | 15 | TRBV19
TGTGCCAGCAGAGGACCTTTGATAGGGGGCGAGCAGTACTTC | CASRGPLIGGEQYF | NA | NA | TRBJ2-7 | 14 | TRBV6-5
TGTGCCAGCTCCCCAACTAGCGGGAGCTCCTACGAGCAGTACTTC | CASSPTSGSSYEQYF | NA | TRBD2 | TRBJ2-7 | 15 | TRBV18
TGTGCCAGCAGACCTGGGACAGCCTATAATTCACCCCTCCACTTT | CASRPGTAYNSPLHF | few | TRBD1 | TRBJ1-6 | 15 | TRBV27
TGTGCTAGTGGTTTGACCGGGGTAGGGATGGAGACCCAGTACTTC | CASGLTGVGMETQYF | few | NA | TRBJ2-5 | 15 | TRBV12-5
TGTGCCAGCAGTTACACTAGTGCGACAGGGCGCACTGAAGCTTTCTTT | CASSYTSATGRTEAFF | NA | TRBD1 | TRBJ1-1 | 16 | TRBV6-5
TGTGCCACCGCCCCCCGAGGGGGCGCGTTCGAGCAGTACTTC | CATAPRGGAFEQYF | NA | TRBD1 | TRBJ2-7 | 14 | TRBV19
TGTGCCAGCAGCGCTAGCTCTGGGGCCAACGTCCTGACTTTC | CASSASSGANVLTF | NA | NA | TRBJ2-6 | 14 | TRBV13
TGCAGCGTCCCGGACAGGCGGGGCTACACCTTC | CSVPDRRGYTF | NA | TRBD1 | TRBJ1-2 | 11 | TRBV29-1
TGTGCCAGCAGTTTAGGATTCGGTCCCCTCCACTTT | CASSLGFGPLHF | NA | NA | TRBJ1-6 | 12 | TRBV12-3/TRBV12-4
TGTGCCACTATGGCGGCTGAGCAGTTCTTC | CATMAAEQFF | NA | NA | TRBJ2-1 | 10 | TRBV6-5
TGCGCCAGCATGACTAGCGGGAGTTTCTCAGATACGCAGTATTTT | CASMTSGSFSDTQYF | once | TRBD2 | TRBJ2-3 | 15 | TRBV5-1
TGCAGCGTTGATACTAGCGGGAGGCGGGATACGCAGTATTTT | CSVDTSGRRDTQYF | once | TRBD2 | TRBJ2-3 | 14 | TRBV29-1
TGTGCCAGCGCCACTAGCGGGATGAACGCAGATACGCAGTATTTT | CASATSGMNADTQYF | NA | TRBD2 | TRBJ2-3 | 15 | TRBV6-5
TGTGCCAGTAGTATAGAACGAGCCCGGGGCTATGGCTACACCTTC | CASSIERARGYGYTF | NA | NA | TRBJ1-2 | 15 | TRBV19
TGCGCCAGCAGCCCCCCCCGGGGGGTACCTAATCAGCCCCAGCATTTT | CASSPPRGVPNQPQHF | once | NA | TRBJ1-5 | 16 | TRBV4-1
TGTGCCAGCAGCGGGCTAGCGGAACCCAATGAGCAGTTCTTC | CASSGLAEPNEQFF | once | TRBD2 | TRBJ2-1 | 14 | TRBV11-3